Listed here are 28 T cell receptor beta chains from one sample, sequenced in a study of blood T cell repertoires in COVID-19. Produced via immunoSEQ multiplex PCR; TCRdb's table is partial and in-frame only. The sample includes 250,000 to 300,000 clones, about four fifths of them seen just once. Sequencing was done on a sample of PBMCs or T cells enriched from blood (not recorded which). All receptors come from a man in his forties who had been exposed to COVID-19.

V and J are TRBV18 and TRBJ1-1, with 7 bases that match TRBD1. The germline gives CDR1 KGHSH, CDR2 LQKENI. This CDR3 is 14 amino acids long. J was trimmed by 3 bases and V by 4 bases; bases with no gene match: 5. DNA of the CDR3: TGTGCCAGCTCACTCGGACAGGTCCACACTGAAGCTTTCTTT. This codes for CASSLGQVHTEAFF.

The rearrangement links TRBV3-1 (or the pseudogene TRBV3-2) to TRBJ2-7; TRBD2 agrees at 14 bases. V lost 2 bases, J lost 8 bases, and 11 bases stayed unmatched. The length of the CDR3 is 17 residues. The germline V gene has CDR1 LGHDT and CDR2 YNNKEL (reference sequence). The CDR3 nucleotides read TGTGCCAGCAGCCAATCTGGGGGGACTAGCGGGAGTTCGAAGCAGTACTTC. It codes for CASSQSGGTSGSSKQYF.

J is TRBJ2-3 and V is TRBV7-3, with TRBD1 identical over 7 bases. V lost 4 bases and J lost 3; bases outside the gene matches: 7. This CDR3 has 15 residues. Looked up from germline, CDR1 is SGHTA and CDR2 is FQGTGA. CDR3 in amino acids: CASSSGQSLTDTQYF. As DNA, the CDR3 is TGTGCCAGCAGCTCGGGACAGAGCTTGACAGATACGCAGTATTTT.

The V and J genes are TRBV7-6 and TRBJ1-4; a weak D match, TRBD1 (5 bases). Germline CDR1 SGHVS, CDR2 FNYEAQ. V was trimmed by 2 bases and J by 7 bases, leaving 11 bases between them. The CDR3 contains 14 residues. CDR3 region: CASSLWAGVEKLFF. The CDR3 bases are TGTGCCAGCAGCTTATGGGCGGGGGTTGAAAAACTGTTTTTT.

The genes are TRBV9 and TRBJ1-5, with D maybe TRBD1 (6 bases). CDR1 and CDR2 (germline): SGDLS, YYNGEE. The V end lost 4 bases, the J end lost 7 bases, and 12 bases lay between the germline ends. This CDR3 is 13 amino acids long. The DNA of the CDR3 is TGTGCCAGCAGCCTGGGACAAGACCAGCCCCAGCATTTT. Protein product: CASSLGQDQPQHF.

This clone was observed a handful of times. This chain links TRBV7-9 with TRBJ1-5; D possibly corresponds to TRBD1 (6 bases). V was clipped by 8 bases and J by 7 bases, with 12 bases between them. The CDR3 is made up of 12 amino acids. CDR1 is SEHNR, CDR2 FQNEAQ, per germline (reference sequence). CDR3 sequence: CASRRGEQPQHF. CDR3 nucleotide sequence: TGTGCCAGCCGCAGGGGAGAACAGCCCCAGCATTTT. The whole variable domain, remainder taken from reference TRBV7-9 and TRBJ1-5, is DTGVSQNPRHKITKRGQNVTFRCDPISEHNRLYWYRQTLGQGPEFLTYFQNEAQLEKSRLLSDRFSAERPKGSFSTLEIQRTEQGDSAMYLCASRRGEQPQHFGDGTRLSIL.

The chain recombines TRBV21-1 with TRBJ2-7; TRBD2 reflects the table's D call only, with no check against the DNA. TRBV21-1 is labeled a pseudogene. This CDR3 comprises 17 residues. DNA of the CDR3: TGTGCCAGCAGCAAAGACAGATTAGCGGGAGCCCCCCACGAGCAGTACTTC. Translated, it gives CASSKDRLAGAPHEQYF.

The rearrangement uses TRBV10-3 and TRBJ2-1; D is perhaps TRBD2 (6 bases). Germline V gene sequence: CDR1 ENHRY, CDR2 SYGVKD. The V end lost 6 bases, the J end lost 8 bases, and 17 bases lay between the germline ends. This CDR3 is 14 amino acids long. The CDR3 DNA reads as TGTGCCATCAGGGGCGGGGTGGAAAGGGATGAGCAGTTCTTC. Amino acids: CAIRGGVERDEQFF.

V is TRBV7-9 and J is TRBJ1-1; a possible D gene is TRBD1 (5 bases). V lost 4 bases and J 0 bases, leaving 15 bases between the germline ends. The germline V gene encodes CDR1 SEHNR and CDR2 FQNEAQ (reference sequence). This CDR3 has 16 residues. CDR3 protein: CASSSKAKDMNTEAFF. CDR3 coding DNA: TGTGCCAGCAGCTCCAAGGCTAAGGACATGAACACTGAAGCTTTCTTT.

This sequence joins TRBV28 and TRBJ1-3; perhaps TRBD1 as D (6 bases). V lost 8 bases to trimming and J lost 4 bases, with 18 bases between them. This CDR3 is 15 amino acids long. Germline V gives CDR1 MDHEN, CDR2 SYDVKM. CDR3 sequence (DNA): TGTGCCAGCGGCTATCGGGGGGCAAGGGGAAACACCATATATTTT. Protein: CASGYRGARGNTIYF.

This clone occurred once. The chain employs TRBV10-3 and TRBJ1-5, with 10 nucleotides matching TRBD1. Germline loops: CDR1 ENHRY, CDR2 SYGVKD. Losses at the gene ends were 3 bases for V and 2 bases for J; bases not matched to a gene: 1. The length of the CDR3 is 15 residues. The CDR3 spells CAISDGTGGNQPQHF. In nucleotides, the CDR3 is TGTGCCATCAGTGACGGGACAGGGGGCAATCAGCCCCAGCATTTT.

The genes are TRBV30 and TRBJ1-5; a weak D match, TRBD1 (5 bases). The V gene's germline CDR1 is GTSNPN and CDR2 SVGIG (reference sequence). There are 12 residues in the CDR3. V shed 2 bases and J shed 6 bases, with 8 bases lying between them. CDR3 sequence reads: CAWSPGGQPQHF. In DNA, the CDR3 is TGTGCCTGGAGTCCCGGGGGTCAGCCCCAGCATTTT.

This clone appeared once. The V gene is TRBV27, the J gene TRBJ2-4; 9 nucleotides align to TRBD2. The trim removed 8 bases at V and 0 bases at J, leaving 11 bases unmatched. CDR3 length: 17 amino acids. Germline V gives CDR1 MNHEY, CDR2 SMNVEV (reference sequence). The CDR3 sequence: CASGVFGSGRAKNIQYF. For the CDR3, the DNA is TGTGCCAGCGGGGTCTTTGGTAGCGGGAGAGCCAAAAACATTCAGTACTTC.

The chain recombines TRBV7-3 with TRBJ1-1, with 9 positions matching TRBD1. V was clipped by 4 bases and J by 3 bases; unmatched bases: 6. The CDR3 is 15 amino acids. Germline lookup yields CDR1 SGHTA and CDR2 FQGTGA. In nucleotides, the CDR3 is TGTGCCAGCAGCTCATCCACAGGGGGCTACACTGAAGCTTTCTTT. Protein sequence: CASSSSTGGYTEAFF.

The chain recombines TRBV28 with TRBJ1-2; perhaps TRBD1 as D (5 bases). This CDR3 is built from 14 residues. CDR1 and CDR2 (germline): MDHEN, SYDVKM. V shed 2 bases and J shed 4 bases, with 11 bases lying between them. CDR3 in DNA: TGTGCCAGCAGTTTAAAGATGCAGGGCTATGGCTACACCTTC. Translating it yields CASSLKMQGYGYTF.

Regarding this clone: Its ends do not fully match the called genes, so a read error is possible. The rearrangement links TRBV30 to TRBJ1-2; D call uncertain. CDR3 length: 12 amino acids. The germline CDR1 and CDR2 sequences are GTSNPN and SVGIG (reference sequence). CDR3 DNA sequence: TGTGCCGGGAGTGACTCGCTCTATGGCTACACCTTC. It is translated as CAGSDSLYGYTF. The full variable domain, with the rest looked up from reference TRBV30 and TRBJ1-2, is SQTIHQWPATLVQPVGSPLSLECTVEGTSNPNLYWYRQAAGRGLQLLFYSVGIGQISSEVPQNLSASRPQDRQFILSSKKLLLSDSGFYLCAGSDSLYGYTFGSGTRLTVV.

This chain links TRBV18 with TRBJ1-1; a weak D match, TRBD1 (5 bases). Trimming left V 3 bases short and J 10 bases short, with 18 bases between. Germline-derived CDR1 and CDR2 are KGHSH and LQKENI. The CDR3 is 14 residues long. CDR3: CASSPAGTPVGAFF. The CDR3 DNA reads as TGTGCCAGCTCACCGGCAGGGACTCCAGTTGGAGCTTTCTTT. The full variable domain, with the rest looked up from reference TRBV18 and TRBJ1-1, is NAGVMQNPRHLVRRRGQEARLRCSPMKGHSHVYWYRQLPEEGLKFMVYLQKENIIDESGMPKERFSAEFPKEGPSILRIQQVVRGDSAAYFCASSPAGTPVGAFFGQGTRLTVV.

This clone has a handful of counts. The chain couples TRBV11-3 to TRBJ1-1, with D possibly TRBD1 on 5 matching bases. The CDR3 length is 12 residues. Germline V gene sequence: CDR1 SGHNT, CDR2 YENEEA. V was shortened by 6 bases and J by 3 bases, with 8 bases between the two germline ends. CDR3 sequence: CASREGYTEAFF. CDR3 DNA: TGTGCCAGCAGGGAGGGGTACACTGAAGCTTTCTTT.

CDR3 bases: TGTGCCAGCAGCACCACCCGGTTAGGGAGGGAGACCCAGTACTTC. Its translation is CASSTTRLGRETQYF. V is TRBV7-6 and J is TRBJ2-5; D possibly corresponds to TRBD2 (6 bases). Germline V lookup: CDR1 SGHVS, CDR2 FNYEAQ. CDR3 size: 15 residues. V was trimmed by 5 bases and J by 5 bases, leaving 18 bases between them.

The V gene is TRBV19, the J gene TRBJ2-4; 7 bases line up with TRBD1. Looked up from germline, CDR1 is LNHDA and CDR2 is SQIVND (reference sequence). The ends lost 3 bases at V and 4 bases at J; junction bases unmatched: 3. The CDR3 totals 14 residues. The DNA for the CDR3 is TGTGCCAGTAGTATGGGCAGGGGGAAAAACATTCAGTACTTC. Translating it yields CASSMGRGKNIQYF.

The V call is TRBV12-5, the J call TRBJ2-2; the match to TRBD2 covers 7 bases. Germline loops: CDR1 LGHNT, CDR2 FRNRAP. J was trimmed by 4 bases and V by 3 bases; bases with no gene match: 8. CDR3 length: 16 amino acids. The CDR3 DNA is TGTGCTAGTGGTTTCCTGGCTAGCGGTATCACCGGGGAGCTGTTTTTT. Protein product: CASGFLASGITGELFF.

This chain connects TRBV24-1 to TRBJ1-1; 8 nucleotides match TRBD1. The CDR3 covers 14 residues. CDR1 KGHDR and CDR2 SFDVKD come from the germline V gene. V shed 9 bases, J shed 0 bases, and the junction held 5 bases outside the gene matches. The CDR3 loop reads CATQAGGMNTEAFF. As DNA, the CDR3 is TGTGCCACCCAGGCAGGGGGCATGAACACTGAAGCTTTCTTT.

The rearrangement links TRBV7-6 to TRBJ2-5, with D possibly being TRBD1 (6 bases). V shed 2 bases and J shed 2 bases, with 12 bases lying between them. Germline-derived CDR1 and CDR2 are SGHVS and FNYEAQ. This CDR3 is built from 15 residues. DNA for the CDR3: TGTGCCAGCAGCTTACGGGCAGGGGAGCAAGAGACCCAGTACTTC. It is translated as CASSLRAGEQETQYF.

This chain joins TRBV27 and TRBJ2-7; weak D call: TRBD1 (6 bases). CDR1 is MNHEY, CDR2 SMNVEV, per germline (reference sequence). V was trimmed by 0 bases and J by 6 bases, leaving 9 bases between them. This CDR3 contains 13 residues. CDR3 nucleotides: TGTGCCAGCAGTTTATCGTCAGGGGCCGAGCAGTACTTC. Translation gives CASSLSSGAEQYF.

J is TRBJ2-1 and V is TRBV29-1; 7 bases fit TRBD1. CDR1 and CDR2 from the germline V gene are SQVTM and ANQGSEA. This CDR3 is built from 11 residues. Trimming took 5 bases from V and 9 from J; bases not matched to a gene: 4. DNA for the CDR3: TGCAGCGTTAGACAGGGCCGTGAGCAGTTCTTC. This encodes CSVRQGREQFF.

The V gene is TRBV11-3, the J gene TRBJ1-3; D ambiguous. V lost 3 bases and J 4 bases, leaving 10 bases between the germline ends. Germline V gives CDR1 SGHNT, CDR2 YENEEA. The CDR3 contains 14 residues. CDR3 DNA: TGTGCCAGCAGCTTCCGGTTGAGGGGAAACACCATATATTTT. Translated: CASSFRLRGNTIYF.

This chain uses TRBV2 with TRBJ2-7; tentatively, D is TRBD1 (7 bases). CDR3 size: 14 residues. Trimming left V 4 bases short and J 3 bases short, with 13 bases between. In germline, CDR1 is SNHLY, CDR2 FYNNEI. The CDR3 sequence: CASSAQGGDYEQYF. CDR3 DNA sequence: TGTGCCAGCAGTGCGCAGGGGGGAGACTACGAGCAGTACTTC.

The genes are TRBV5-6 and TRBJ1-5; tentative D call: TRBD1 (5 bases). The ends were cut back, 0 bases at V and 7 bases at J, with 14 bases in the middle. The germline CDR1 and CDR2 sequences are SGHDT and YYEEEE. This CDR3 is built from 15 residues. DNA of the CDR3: TGTGCCAGCAGCTTGGCCATAGAGGGGAGGCAGCCCCAGCATTTT. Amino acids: CASSLAIEGRQPQHF. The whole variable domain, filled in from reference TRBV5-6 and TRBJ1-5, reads DAGVTQSPTHLIKTRGQQVTLRCSPKSGHDTVSWYQQALGQGPQFIFQYYEEEERQRGNFPDRFSGHQFPNYSSELNVNALLLGDSALYLCASSLAIEGRQPQHFGDGTRLSIL.